One sample yielded the 29 T cell receptor beta chains listed below, sequenced in a study of cytomegalovirus exposure and HLA in healthy donors. Both 60 Vbeta primers and 13 Jbeta primers went into the PCR. Measured with immunoSEQ multiplex PCR; TCRdb has only the in-frame clones, and not every one. The sample holds roughly 100,000 clones; under 85% are singletons and the top ten take over 7.5%. Sequenced: PBMCs. These receptors originate from a woman aged 40 to 50 in good health and CMV-seropositive.

This chain uses TRBV9 with TRBJ2-1; the match to TRBD1 covers 8 bases. The germline CDR1 and CDR2 sequences are SGDLS and YYNGEE. The V segment lost 3 bases and the J segment 6 bases; nucleotides outside the gene matches: 14. The CDR3 sequence is 17 residues long. As DNA, the CDR3 is TGTGCCAGCAGCGGTACAGGGGGTAACTTTAAGGTCAATGAGCAGTTCTTC. It yields the protein CASSGTGGNFKVNEQFF.

This chain joins TRBV19 and TRBJ1-2; D perhaps matches TRBD1 (5 bases). This CDR3 region has 15 residues. V was trimmed by 8 bases and J by 0 bases, leaving 16 bases between them. Germline lookup yields CDR1 LNHDA and CDR2 SQIVND (reference sequence). The CDR3 coding sequence is TGTGCCAGTCTAGTACAGGCTCAAGCTAACTATGGCTACACCTTC. It codes for CASLVQAQANYGYTF.

This clone has a single count. The V call is TRBV28, the J call TRBJ2-1; 11 bases agree with TRBD1. Germline-derived CDR1 and CDR2 are MDHEN and SYDVKM. Losses at the gene ends were 5 bases for V and 7 bases for J; bases not matched to a gene: 7. The CDR3 has 15 amino acids. CDR3: CASSPPGTGGNEQFF. CDR3 sequence (DNA): TGTGCCAGCAGTCCCCCCGGGACAGGGGGAAATGAGCAGTTCTTC.

The gene calls are TRBV4-1 and TRBJ2-1, with 10 positions matching TRBD2. V was clipped by 1 base and J by 6 bases; unmatched bases: 18. CDR3 size: 20 residues. Germline V gene lookup returns CDR1 MGHRA and CDR2 YSYEKL. CDR3 in DNA: TGCGCCAGCAGCCAAGGACCAGCTAGCGGGAGTAGCTCGGGTGGCAATGAGCAGTTCTTC. Amino acids: CASSQGPASGSSSGGNEQFF.

As DNA, the CDR3 is TGTGCCAGCAGCTTAGGGACAGTCCCTAACTATGGCTACACCTTC. Translated: CASSLGTVPNYGYTF. V gene TRBV7-9 combines with J gene TRBJ1-2; D might be TRBD1 (6 bases). This CDR3 has 15 amino acids. V was pared by 1 base and J by 0 bases, with 9 bases between. The germline CDR1 and CDR2 sequences are SEHNR and FQNEAQ (reference sequence).

J is TRBJ2-1 and V is TRBV5-4; perhaps TRBD1 as D (6 bases). Trimming shortened V by 0 bases and J by 1 base, and 8 bases separated the two germline ends. There are 15 residues in the CDR3. Germline loops: CDR1 SGHNT, CDR2 YYREEE (reference sequence). CDR3 sequence: CASSLGGGSYNEQFF. CDR3 DNA sequence: TGTGCCAGCAGCTTGGGAGGGGGATCCTACAATGAGCAGTTCTTC.

The genes are TRBV11-2 and TRBJ1-2; 7 positions match TRBD1. V shed 4 bases, J shed 1 base, and the junction held 12 bases outside the gene matches. CDR3 length equals 17 residues. Germline CDR1 SGHAT, CDR2 FQNNGV. The CDR3 DNA is TGTGCCAGCAGCTCTTATTCACGGGACAGCCTTAACTATGGCTACACCTTC. Residues: CASSSYSRDSLNYGYTF.

In its sample, this clone was seen a few times. The rearrangement joins TRBV29-1 to TRBJ1-1, with D maybe TRBD1 (5 bases). This CDR3 spans 12 amino acids. Germline V gene sequence: CDR1 SQVTM, CDR2 ANQGSEA. CDR3 bases: TGCAGTCATACCCATTTTGGGGGGTCAGCTTTCTTT. Encoded protein: CSHTHFGGSAFF.

The gene calls are TRBV7-9 and TRBJ1-6; no clear D. This CDR3 is built from 12 residues. With 11 bases removed from V and 8 bases from J, the gap between germline ends came to 13 bases. The germline gives CDR1 SEHNR, CDR2 FQNEAQ (reference sequence). The CDR3 bases are TGTGCCCACCCAGACGGGGATTCACCCCTCCACTTT. Protein sequence: CAHPDGDSPLHF.

This chain connects TRBV5-6 to TRBJ2-5; TRBD2 is a possible D gene (5 bases). From germline, CDR1 is SGHDT and CDR2 YYEEEE. Trimming removed 0 bases from V and 5 bases from J, with 8 bases in between. This CDR3 has 13 amino acids. The CDR3 DNA reads TGTGCCAGCAGCTTGGCCTCGGGGGAGACCCAGTACTTC. This codes for CASSLASGETQYF.

The V and J genes are TRBV2 and TRBJ2-5; 8 bases fit TRBD1. The CDR3 contains 18 residues. Per germline, CDR1 SNHLY and CDR2 FYNNEI. The junction had 11 bases not matched to a gene; V was cut back by 0 bases and J by 2 bases. CDR3 protein: CASSEAKGTGRFQETQYF. The CDR3 nucleotides read TGTGCCAGCAGTGAAGCGAAGGGGACAGGACGGTTTCAAGAGACCCAGTACTTC. Filled out from reference TRBV2 and TRBJ2-5, the complete variable domain reads EPEVTQTPSHQVTQMGQEVILRCVPISNHLYFYWYRQILGQKVEFLVSFYNNEISEKSEIFDDQFSVERPDGSNFTLKIRSTKLEDSAMYFCASSEAKGTGRFQETQYFGPGTRLLVL.

The rearrangement links TRBV10-3 to TRBJ1-3; D might be TRBD1 (5 bases). Germline V CDR1 and CDR2: ENHRY, SYGVKD. The V gene lost 10 bases and the J gene lost 2 bases, with 18 bases spanning the gap. CDR3 length: 15 amino acids. CDR3 in DNA: TGTGCCACCAGACGAGGGGAGGATCCTGGAAACACCATATATTTT. Its protein product is CATRRGEDPGNTIYF.

The V and J genes are TRBV28 and TRBJ1-6; D possibly corresponds to TRBD1 (5 bases). The V end lost 4 bases, the J end lost 5 bases, and 15 bases lay between the germline ends. Germline V gives CDR1 MDHEN, CDR2 SYDVKM. This CDR3 is built from 16 residues. This CDR3 reads CASSSNGHGNNSPLHF. The CDR3 DNA is TGTGCCAGCAGTTCGAACGGACACGGCAATAATTCACCCCTCCACTTT.

This chain links TRBV5-4 with TRBJ1-2; D is uncertain. This CDR3 has 12 residues. Germline assignment: CDR1 SGHNT and CDR2 YYREEE (reference sequence). Trimming cost V 0 bases and J 8 bases, with 8 bases left between them. The CDR3 sequence: CASSLVAGGYTF. CDR3 coding DNA: TGTGCCAGCAGCTTGGTGGCGGGAGGCTACACCTTC.

The chain has TRBV4-1 and TRBJ2-1, with 12 bases identical to TRBD2. The CDR3 length is 18 residues. Trimming at V came to 1 base and at J to 5 bases, leaving 9 bases not matched to a gene. Germline V gives CDR1 MGHRA, CDR2 YSYEKL. As DNA, the CDR3 is TGCGCCAGCAGCCAAGGACTAGCGGGGGTTTTGGGGGACAATGAGCAGTTCTTC. As protein: CASSQGLAGVLGDNEQFF.

V gene TRBV28 combines with J gene TRBJ1-1, with D perhaps matching TRBD1 (5 bases). The CDR3 has 13 amino acids. Between the trimmed V and J ends, which lost 3 bases and 5 bases, there was a span of 10 bases. Per the germline V gene, CDR1 is MDHEN and CDR2 is SYDVKM. The CDR3 DNA reads as TGTGCCAGCAGTTTCCAGGGTCAAACTGAAGCTTTCTTT. Its translation is CASSFQGQTEAFF.

This clone came up once. The V and J genes are TRBV4-3 and TRBJ1-3; maybe TRBD1 (6 bases). The CDR3 consists of 15 residues. Germline values: CDR1 LGHNA, CDR2 YSLEER. Trimming left V 3 bases short and J 0 bases short, with 9 bases between. CDR3 region: CASSQTGLSGNTIYF. DNA of the CDR3: TGCGCCAGCAGCCAGACAGGACTCTCTGGAAACACCATATATTTT.

The chain combines TRBV9 with TRBJ2-1; 10 bases line up with TRBD2. The CDR3 contains 15 residues. Germline loops: CDR1 SGDLS, CDR2 YYNGEE. V shed 3 bases, J shed 7 bases, and the junction held 7 bases outside the gene matches. CDR3 loop: CASSASSGGGNEQFF. CDR3 coding DNA: TGTGCCAGCAGCGCGTCTAGCGGGGGCGGGAATGAGCAGTTCTTC.

The genes are TRBV6-6 and TRBJ2-1; TRBD2 agrees at 10 bases. V shed 5 bases and J 8 bases; nucleotides not matched to a gene: 6. There are 14 residues in the CDR3. CDR1 is MNHNY, CDR2 SVGAGI, per germline (reference sequence). DNA for the CDR3: TGTGCCAGCAGTATCACTAGCGGGGTCGATGAGCAGTTCTTC. Amino acids: CASSITSGVDEQFF.

This clone has a handful of counts. The rearrangement uses TRBV4-2 and TRBJ2-7; D possibly corresponds to TRBD2 (6 bases). The CDR3 covers 17 residues. The germline CDR1 and CDR2 sequences are LGHNA and YNFKEQ. The V end was cut by 4 bases, the J end by 2 bases, with 21 bases between. The CDR3 nucleotides are TGTGCCAGCAGCCTAACTGTGTTCGGCGGGGCCCCCTACGAGCAGTACTTC. It yields the protein CASSLTVFGGAPYEQYF.

This clone has only one observation. This chain links TRBV5-5 with TRBJ1-6; D is ambiguous. The CDR3 has 16 residues. CDR1 is SGHKS and CDR2 is YYEKEE in the germline V gene (reference sequence). V was clipped by 4 bases and J by 10 bases, with 21 bases between them. In nucleotides, the CDR3 is TGTGCCAGCAGCCCCGATGGTCCAGTCCGAAGATCACCCCTCCACTTT. Its translation is CASSPDGPVRRSPLHF.

This clone showed up just a few times. CDR3 bases: TGTGCCAGCAGTTTTGGACAGGGGATCCTCAATACGCAGTATTTT. It codes for CASSFGQGILNTQYF. This chain joins TRBV28 and TRBJ2-3, with TRBD1 matching 9 bases. CDR1 MDHEN and CDR2 SYDVKM come from the germline V gene. Losses at the gene ends were 3 bases for V and 7 bases for J; bases not matched to a gene: 8. CDR3 length equals 15 residues.

V is TRBV19 and J is TRBJ1-1, with D perhaps matching TRBD1 (6 bases). The CDR3 contains 20 residues. Looked up from germline, CDR1 is LNHDA and CDR2 is SQIVND (reference sequence). With 4 bases removed from V and 7 bases from J, the gap between germline ends came to 34 bases. Written as DNA, the CDR3 is TGTGCCAGTAGTAAATTTAGGTTGTTGAGGACAGCTGCGACTCCCTTTGAAGCTTTCTTT. Residues: CASSKFRLLRTAATPFEAFF.

This chain connects TRBV29-1 to TRBJ1-1; a possible D gene is TRBD1 (6 bases). Germline CDR1 is SQVTM and CDR2 is ANQGSEA. The CDR3 totals 13 residues. Trimming took 7 bases from V and 1 from J, leaving 13 bases between them. CDR3 sequence (DNA): TGCAGCGCGGTCAGACAGGCGAACACTGAAGCTTTCTTT. This codes for CSAVRQANTEAFF.

The chain couples TRBV6-4 to TRBJ2-1; weak D call: TRBD1 (6 bases). Trimming removed 6 bases at V and 2 bases at J, with 14 bases between. CDR3 length equals 15 residues. Germline V gives CDR1 MRHNA, CDR2 SNTAGT. The CDR3 bases are TGTGCCAGCAGCCAAACCAGGGGCCCCTACAATGAGCAGTTCTTC. This gives the protein CASSQTRGPYNEQFF.

The J gene is TRBJ1-1, the V gene TRBV28; 7 bases match TRBD1. The V gene end was trimmed by 3 bases and the J gene end by 3 bases; junction bases not matched to a gene: 7. The germline gives CDR1 MDHEN, CDR2 SYDVKM. The CDR3 covers 15 residues. In nucleotides, the CDR3 is TGTGCCAGCAGTTTCCACAGGGGCAGGGACACTGAAGCTTTCTTT. It codes for CASSFHRGRDTEAFF. Variable domain in full (rest from reference TRBV28 and TRBJ1-1): DVKVTQSSRYLVKRTGEKVFLECVQDMDHENMFWYRQDPGLGLRLIYFSYDVKMKEKGDIPEGYSVSREKKERFSLILESASTNQTSMYLCASSFHRGRDTEAFFGQGTRLTVV.

V is TRBV19 and J is TRBJ1-2; 9 nucleotides line up with TRBD1. Trimming removed 10 bases from V and 4 bases from J; junction bases left unmatched: 7. The CDR3 runs 13 residues. Germline V lookup: CDR1 LNHDA, CDR2 SQIVND (reference sequence). The CDR3 DNA sequence: TGTGCCACCCTGGGACAGGGCTTCTATGGCTACACCTTC. Translated, it gives CATLGQGFYGYTF.

V is TRBV7-8 and J is TRBJ2-7; 8 bases fit TRBD2. V gave up 1 base and J gave up 1 base; unmatched junction bases: 6. The length of the CDR3 is 16 residues. Looked up from germline, CDR1 is SGHVS and CDR2 is FQNEAQ. The CDR3, as DNA: TGTGCCAGCAGCTTAGGGGGCGGGAGGACGTCCTACGAGCAGTACTTC. It codes for CASSLGGGRTSYEQYF. Using reference TRBV7-8 and TRBJ2-7 for the parts outside the CDR3, the full variable domain is GAGVSQSPRYKVAKRGQDVALRCDPISGHVSLFWYQQALGQGPEFLTYFQNEAQLDKSGLPSDRFFAERPEGSVSTLKIQRTQQEDSAVYLCASSLGGGRTSYEQYFGPGTRLTVT.

This rearrangement joins TRBV2 to TRBJ1-1; TRBD1 matches 7 bases. V was pared by 6 bases and J by 3 bases, with 4 bases of the junction left unmatched. The CDR3 is 13 residues long. CDR1 is SNHLY, CDR2 FYNNEI, per germline. The CDR3 region is CASSSQGDTEAFF. DNA of the CDR3: TGTGCCAGCAGCAGCCAGGGGGACACTGAAGCTTTCTTT.